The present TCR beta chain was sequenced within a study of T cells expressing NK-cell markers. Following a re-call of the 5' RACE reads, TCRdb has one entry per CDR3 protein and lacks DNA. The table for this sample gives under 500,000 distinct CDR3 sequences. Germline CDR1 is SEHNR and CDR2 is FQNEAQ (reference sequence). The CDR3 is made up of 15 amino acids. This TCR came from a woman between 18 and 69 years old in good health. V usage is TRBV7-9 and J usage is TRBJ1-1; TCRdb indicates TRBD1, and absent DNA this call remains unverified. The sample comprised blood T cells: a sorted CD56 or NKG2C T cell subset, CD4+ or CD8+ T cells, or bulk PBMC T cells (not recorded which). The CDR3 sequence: CASSLRTGGNTEAFF.